This TCR beta chain appears in the sequencing data of a study of T cells and copy number aberrations in small-cell lung cancer. The assay was immunoSEQ multiplex PCR, and TCRdb's table has in-frame clones only and misses some. The data hold several thousand clones, with around 76% observed a single time. Concerning this clone itself: Antigen unknown.

Notes on the study in general: All specimens were formalin-fixed paraffin-embedded tissue, which is known to introduce sequencing artifacts.

Looked up from germline, CDR1 is SGHTA and CDR2 is FQGTGA. The CDR3 contains 15 residues. V lost 1 base and J lost 1, with 10 bases in between. This TCR derives from a man over 45 with small cell lung cancer. The sequenced material came from tumor tissue. The chain recombines TRBV7-3 with TRBJ1-1; D remains ambiguous. In DNA, the CDR3 is TGTGCCAGCAGCTTAAGTCGGGCCACGAACACTGAAGCTTTCTTT. Its translation is CASSLSRATNTEAFF.